The 10 T cell receptor beta chains below come from one sample, sequenced in a study of blood T cell dynamics during melanoma immunotherapy. Time point of the sample: pre-treatment baseline. The method was immunoSEQ multiplex PCR; TCRdb's version includes in-frame clones alone and lacks a portion of them. Here the sample spans some 14,000 clones, about 91% being singletons. The starting material was effector memory CD8+ T cells from blood, obtained from a patient treated with checkpoint blockade. Receptors were obtained from a human donor with melanoma.

The rearrangement joins TRBV27 to TRBJ2-1, with D maybe TRBD2 (5 bases). This CDR3 is 13 amino acids long. Between the trimmed V and J ends, which lost 5 bases and 10 bases, there was a span of 15 bases. CDR1 MNHEY and CDR2 SMNVEV come from the germline V gene (reference sequence). CDR3 coding DNA: TGTGCCAGCAGTCTCGGGGATTACGGGGAGCAGTTCTTC. Its translation is CASSLGDYGEQFF.

The chain is built from TRBV19 and TRBJ2-7; 8 positions match TRBD2. CDR1 is LNHDA, CDR2 SQIVND, per germline (reference sequence). The CDR3 length is 15 residues. V lost 5 bases to trimming and J lost 0 bases; unmatched junction nucleotides: 6. CDR3 sequence: CASSWKSGGSYEQYF. The CDR3 nucleotides read TGTGCCAGTAGTTGGAAGAGCGGGGGCTCCTACGAGCAGTACTTC.

The chain uses TRBV30 and TRBJ2-2; D possibly uses TRBD1 or TRBD2 (5 bases each). CDR3 length: 15 amino acids. Germline CDR1 and CDR2: GTSNPN and SVGIG (reference sequence). Written as DNA, the CDR3 is TGTGCAGAGGGGCCTTACGGCGCGAACACCGGGGAGCTGTTTTTT. This encodes CAEGPYGANTGELFF.

The chain uses TRBV10-1 and TRBJ1-6, with 9 bases aligning to TRBD1. Trimming cost V 2 bases and J 7 bases; bases outside gene matches: 0. This CDR3 spans 14 amino acids. Germline CDR1 WNHNN, CDR2 SYGVQD (reference sequence). CDR3 sequence: CASSEGTGNSPLHF. The CDR3 DNA follows: TGCGCCAGCAGTGAGGGGACAGGGAATTCACCCCTCCACTTT.

The rearrangement uses TRBV19 and TRBJ1-2, with no clear D. Germline lookup yields CDR1 LNHDA and CDR2 SQIVND (reference sequence). Trimming removed 1 base at V and 7 bases at J, with 10 bases between. The CDR3 totals 13 residues. As DNA, the CDR3 is TGTGCCAGTAGTATAGTCACAGACGGTGGCTACACCTTC. Protein: CASSIVTDGGYTF.

This chain connects TRBV6-1 to TRBJ1-5, with D hard to call. V dropped 2 bases and J dropped 5 bases, with 19 bases sitting between them. This CDR3 spans 17 amino acids. CDR1 and CDR2 from the germline V gene are MNHNS and SASEGT. This CDR3 reads CASSELTAIGIYQPQHF. In nucleotides, the CDR3 is TGTGCCAGCAGTGAATTGACGGCCATTGGGATCTATCAGCCCCAGCATTTT.

The rearrangement links TRBV27 to TRBJ2-7; D not certain. The CDR3 sequence is 13 residues long. V lost 3 bases to trimming and J lost 0 bases, with 6 bases between them. Looked up from germline, CDR1 is MNHEY and CDR2 is SMNVEV (reference sequence). In DNA, the CDR3 is TGTGCCAGCAGTTTGGTCAGCTCCTACGAGCAGTACTTC. It translates to CASSLVSSYEQYF.

In this sample, this clone turned up once. The V call is TRBV19, the J call TRBJ2-1; D may be TRBD1 (6 bases). Between the trimmed V and J ends, which lost 10 bases and 7 bases, there was a span of 14 bases. The CDR3 totals 12 residues. Germline CDR1 is LNHDA and CDR2 is SQIVND (reference sequence). The CDR3 is CAIGGLGNEQFF. DNA for the CDR3: TGTGCCATTGGGGGCCTCGGGAATGAGCAGTTCTTC. Drawing the rest from reference TRBV19 and TRBJ2-1, the complete variable domain is DGGITQSPKYLFRKEGQNVTLSCEQNLNHDAMYWYRQDPGQGLRLIYYSQIVNDFQKGDIAEGYSVSREKKESFPLTVTSAQKNPTAFYLCAIGGLGNEQFFGPGTRLTVL.

The chain employs TRBV7-3 and TRBJ1-3, with D possibly TRBD1 on 6 matching bases. V gave up 4 bases and J gave up 0 bases, with 13 bases separating them. The CDR3 loop spans 16 amino acids. In germline, CDR1 is SGHTA, CDR2 FQGTGA. The DNA for the CDR3 is TGTGCCAGCAGCTGCTACAACAGGGACTCTGGAAACACCATATATTTT. Its translation is CASSCYNRDSGNTIYF.

CDR3 sequence: CASSFSGEVYEQYF. CDR3 nucleotide sequence: TGTGCCAGCAGTTTCAGCGGAGAGGTCTACGAGCAGTACTTC. The rearrangement links TRBV28 to TRBJ2-7; D perhaps matches TRBD2 (5 bases). Germline V gene sequence: CDR1 MDHEN, CDR2 SYDVKM. The CDR3 length is 14 residues. The V gene lost 3 bases and the J gene lost 3 bases, with 12 bases spanning the gap.